This is a list of T cell receptor beta chains from one sample in a study of PD-L1 blockade in urothelial cancer. Method: immunoSEQ multiplex PCR; TCRdb's copy keeps in-frame clones and lacks some. The profile shows some 41,000 clones, roughly 84% of them singletons. The input for sequencing was PBMCs, taken around atezolizumab (anti-PD-L1) treatment. These receptors were taken from a man in his 70s with urothelial cancer. The CDR3 runs from the conserved cysteine through the conserved F or W. The D gene is left open where the match is weak. Part of the rows lack a size; the others show once, few, many or a class for expanded clones.

clone size | J gene | D gene | V gene | CDR3 DNA | CDR3 protein
. | TRBJ1-4 | . | TRBV9 | TGTGCCAGCAGCGTAGCTGGTACCGGGACTAATGAAAAACTGTTTTTT | CASSVAGTGTNEKLFF
. | TRBJ2-1 | TRBD1 | TRBV19 | TGTGCCAGTAGTATAGAGGACAGGGGATACAATGAGCAGTTCTTC | CASSIEDRGYNEQFF
. | TRBJ1-5 | . | TRBV10-3 | TGTGCCATCAGTGAGTCGGGGGGGGTTAGCAATCAGCCCCAGCATTTT | CAISESGGVSNQPQHF
once | TRBJ1-1 | . | TRBV7-9 | TGTGCCAGCAGCCCTAGTGGTAGAACTGAAGCTTTCTTT | CASSPSGRTEAFF
few | TRBJ1-5 | . | TRBV19 | TGTGCCAGTAGTCCCGAGGCATCCGGCAATCAGCCCCAGCATTTT | CASSPEASGNQPQHF
. | TRBJ2-1 | TRBD2 | TRBV2 | TGTGCCAGCAGTGAAGAGAGGGGACCGGGGGGCAATGAGCAGTTCTTC | CASSEERGPGGNEQFF
once | TRBJ2-1 | TRBD1 | TRBV5-1 | TGCGCCAGCAGTCCGGGACAGGGCACCTACAATGAGCAGTTCTTC | CASSPGQGTYNEQFF
. | TRBJ2-1 | TRBD1 | TRBV19 | TGTGCCAGTAGTAAGCGACAGGGGGCGAATGAGCAGTTCTTC | CASSKRQGANEQFF
. | TRBJ2-5 | . | TRBV7-9 | TGTGCCAGCAGCTCCACCCTGACAGGTTTTGGGGAGACCCAGTACTTC | CASSSTLTGFGETQYF
. | TRBJ2-3 | . | TRBV5-6 | TGTGCCAGCAGCTTGTCGTCAGGGTGGTCCGGAGATACGCAGTATTTT | CASSLSSGWSGDTQYF
. | TRBJ2-3 | TRBD2 | TRBV5-4 | TGTGCCAGCAGCCCGCCGGGGGGGAAAGGAGATACGCAGTATTTT | CASSPPGGKGDTQYF
. | TRBJ1-5 | TRBD1 | TRBV2 | TGTGCCAGCAGTCCCGGGACAGACTTAGGGTGGCATTTT | CASSPGTDLGWHF
few | TRBJ1-2 | . | TRBV4-1 | TGCGCCAGCACAGACGGGGGGTTTGGCTACACCTTC | CASTDGGFGYTF
. | TRBJ2-1 | TRBD2 | TRBV11-2 | TGTGCCAGCAGCTTGACTAGCGGGATTAATGAGCAGTTCTTC | CASSLTSGINEQFF
. | TRBJ2-4 | . | TRBV19 | TGTGCCAGTAGTTTTCCTAGCCATGCCAAAAACATTCAGTACTTC | CASSFPSHAKNIQYF
. | TRBJ2-3 | TRBD2 | TRBV5-1 | TGCGCCAGCCATAATAGCGGGAGCACAGATACGCAGTATTTT | CASHNSGSTDTQYF
. | TRBJ2-7 | TRBD1 | TRBV19 | TGTGCCAGTATGGGGACAGGGGCAACGGTGCAGTACTTC | CASMGTGATVQYF
. | TRBJ2-7 | TRBD2 | TRBV4-1 | TGCGCCAGCAGCCAATTACCGGGACTACAGAAGTACGAGCAGTACTTC | CASSQLPGLQKYEQYF
. | TRBJ2-7 | . | TRBV6-6 | TGTGCCAGCAGGTACGGCAGCTCCTACGAGCAGTACTTC | CASRYGSSYEQYF